This is a list of T cell receptor beta chains from one sample in a study of blood T cells in healthy people across ages. In TCRdb, the 5' RACE reads were re-called with MiXCR into one record per CDR3 protein. The sample holds about 800,000 distinct CDR3 sequences; roughly 64% are singletons and the top ten take 20% to 25%. Sequenced: blood. All receptors derive from a man younger than 40 in good health. CDR3s include the opening cysteine and the closing phenylalanine or tryptophan. The D gene is left open where the match is weak. Size tells how often a clone was seen (once, few, many) or the class of an expanded clone, and some rows leave it out.

clone size: NA
J gene: TRBJ2-1
V gene: TRBV12-3/TRBV12-4
CDR3 length: 15
D gene: TRBD1
CDR3 DNA: TGTGCCAGCAGGACAGGGGCCCTCTCCTACAATGAGCAGTTCTTC
CDR3 protein: CASRTGALSYNEQFF

clone size: NA
J gene: TRBJ2-1
V gene: TRBV18
CDR3 length: 14
D gene: TRBD2
CDR3 DNA: TGTGCCAGCCTTGAGAGCGGGGGATACAATGAGCAGTTCTTC
CDR3 protein: CASLESGGYNEQFF

clone size: NA
J gene: TRBJ2-5
V gene: TRBV4-3
CDR3 length: 16
D gene: NA
CDR3 DNA: TGCGCCAGCAGCCAAGAGGGACGAGGGCCGGACGAGACCCAGTACTTC
CDR3 protein: CASSQEGRGPDETQYF

clone size: NA
J gene: TRBJ2-1
V gene: TRBV29-1
CDR3 length: 15
D gene: NA
CDR3 DNA: TGCAGCGTTAAGATGGGGACAAATATTGGGAATGAGCAGTTCTTC
CDR3 protein: CSVKMGTNIGNEQFF

clone size: once
J gene: TRBJ2-1
V gene: TRBV20-1
CDR3 length: 16
D gene: TRBD2
CDR3 DNA: TGCAGTGCTAGAGGGGGACTAGCGGGAGGGCAAAATGAGCAGTTCTTC
CDR3 protein: CSARGGLAGGQNEQFF

clone size: NA
J gene: TRBJ1-6
V gene: TRBV6-2/TRBV6-3
CDR3 length: 14
D gene: NA
CDR3 DNA: TGTGCCAGCAGTTACAGGGGGAAAAATTCACCCCTCCACTTT
CDR3 protein: CASSYRGKNSPLHF

clone size: NA
J gene: TRBJ2-5
V gene: TRBV20-1
CDR3 length: 17
D gene: TRBD2
CDR3 DNA: TGCAGTGCTAGAACTAGCGGGGGGCGCAGGGGGTTGAAGACCCAGTACTTC
CDR3 protein: CSARTSGGRRGLKTQYF

clone size: NA
J gene: TRBJ2-3
V gene: TRBV9
CDR3 length: 16
D gene: TRBD1
CDR3 DNA: TGTGCCAGCAGCCGGGACAGCCCAACGAGGACAGATACGCAGTATTTT
CDR3 protein: CASSRDSPTRTDTQYF

clone size: few
J gene: TRBJ2-1
V gene: TRBV4-3
CDR3 length: 16
D gene: TRBD1
CDR3 DNA: TGCGCCAGCAGCCATGCCGGTGGACAGGGGGCGCGTGAGCAGTTCTTC
CDR3 protein: CASSHAGGQGAREQFF

clone size: NA
J gene: TRBJ2-2
V gene: TRBV20-1
CDR3 length: 16
D gene: TRBD2
CDR3 DNA: TGCAGTGCTAGAGCGGCTAGCGGGGCGAACACCGGGGAGCTGTTTTTT
CDR3 protein: CSARAASGANTGELFF

clone size: few
J gene: TRBJ2-3
V gene: TRBV13
CDR3 length: 13
D gene: NA
CDR3 DNA: TGTGCCAGCAGCTCCTCGTACCGGGGTACGCAGTATTTT
CDR3 protein: CASSSSYRGTQYF

clone size: few
J gene: TRBJ2-3
V gene: TRBV7-2
CDR3 length: 16
D gene: TRBD1
CDR3 DNA: TGTGCCAGCAGCGACAGGGGTGAAAGTGTGTCAGATACGCAGTATTTT
CDR3 protein: CASSDRGESVSDTQYF

clone size: NA
J gene: TRBJ2-1
V gene: TRBV28
CDR3 length: 15
D gene: NA
CDR3 DNA: TGTGCCAGCAGTCCCTTTTCAGGGATCTACAATGAGCAGTTCTTC
CDR3 protein: CASSPFSGIYNEQFF

clone size: NA
J gene: TRBJ1-2
V gene: TRBV6-6
CDR3 length: 12
D gene: TRBD1
CDR3 DNA: TGTGCCAGCAGCCGGGAGGGACAGGGGGACACCTTC
CDR3 protein: CASSREGQGDTF

clone size: NA
J gene: TRBJ1-1
V gene: TRBV5-1
CDR3 length: 15
D gene: NA
CDR3 DNA: TGCGCCAGCAGTTCGCAGCCGGGGCCGACTTCTGAAGCTTTCTTT
CDR3 protein: CASSSQPGPTSEAFF

clone size: NA
J gene: TRBJ2-7
V gene: TRBV6-1
CDR3 length: 15
D gene: NA
CDR3 DNA: TGTGCCAGCAGTGAAGCGCAGAGACTATACTACGAGCAGTACTTC
CDR3 protein: CASSEAQRLYYEQYF

clone size: NA
J gene: TRBJ2-6
V gene: TRBV27
CDR3 length: 15
D gene: NA
CDR3 DNA: TGTGCCAGCAGACCCCGTAGCGATGGGGCCAACGTCCTGACTTTC
CDR3 protein: CASRPRSDGANVLTF

clone size: NA
J gene: TRBJ2-3
V gene: TRBV29-1
CDR3 length: 14
D gene: NA
CDR3 DNA: TGCAGCACCCCTGGGACCGTAGGCACAGATACGCAGTATTTT
CDR3 protein: CSTPGTVGTDTQYF

clone size: NA
J gene: TRBJ1-2
V gene: TRBV25-1
CDR3 length: 11
D gene: NA
CDR3 DNA: TGTGCCACCCGCCTGAACTATGGCTACACCTTC
CDR3 protein: CATRLNYGYTF

clone size: NA
J gene: TRBJ2-1
V gene: TRBV20-1
CDR3 length: 13
D gene: NA
CDR3 DNA: TGCAGTGCTAGTTCTGCGACCTACAATGAGCAGTTCTTC
CDR3 protein: CSASSATYNEQFF

clone size: NA
J gene: TRBJ2-5
V gene: TRBV20-1
CDR3 length: 14
D gene: NA
CDR3 DNA: TGCAGTGCCACTGGACTAAATCAGGCCGAGACCCAGTACTTC
CDR3 protein: CSATGLNQAETQYF

clone size: NA
J gene: TRBJ2-7
V gene: TRBV20-1
CDR3 length: 15
D gene: NA
CDR3 DNA: TGCAGTGCTAGTGGGGCCTCCGGGGCTTCCTACGAGCAGTACTTC
CDR3 protein: CSASGASGASYEQYF

clone size: NA
J gene: TRBJ2-3
V gene: TRBV5-4
CDR3 length: 17
D gene: TRBD1
CDR3 DNA: TGTGCCAGCAGTCCTGGACAGGCAACCCCCGACACAGATACGCAGTATTTT
CDR3 protein: CASSPGQATPDTDTQYF

clone size: once
J gene: TRBJ2-6
V gene: TRBV11-2
CDR3 length: 19
D gene: TRBD1
CDR3 DNA: TGTGCCAGCAGCATACACCTCCGGGACAGCCTCTCTGGGGCCAACGTCCTGACTTTC
CDR3 protein: CASSIHLRDSLSGANVLTF

clone size: NA
J gene: TRBJ2-1
V gene: TRBV29-1
CDR3 length: 13
D gene: TRBD2
CDR3 DNA: TGCAGCGTTGCTAGCGGACCCCACAATGAGCAGTTCTTC
CDR3 protein: CSVASGPHNEQFF

clone size: NA
J gene: TRBJ2-6
V gene: TRBV4-2
CDR3 length: 17
D gene: NA
CDR3 DNA: TGTGCCAGCAGCCGAGAAGGACTTCGCTCTGGGGCCAACGTCCTGACTTTC
CDR3 protein: CASSREGLRSGANVLTF

clone size: NA
J gene: TRBJ2-1
V gene: TRBV7-2
CDR3 length: 15
D gene: TRBD2
CDR3 DNA: TGTGCCAGCAGCCGATCCGGGACTAGCGTCCATGAGCAGTTCTTC
CDR3 protein: CASSRSGTSVHEQFF

clone size: few
J gene: TRBJ2-3
V gene: TRBV7-9
CDR3 length: 14
D gene: NA
CDR3 DNA: TGTGCCAGCAGCTTAAGTCTAGCACCAGATACGCAGTATTTT
CDR3 protein: CASSLSLAPDTQYF

clone size: NA
J gene: TRBJ1-2
V gene: TRBV20-1
CDR3 length: 12
D gene: NA
CDR3 DNA: TGCAGTGCTAATCCTCAAAATTATGGCTACACCTTC
CDR3 protein: CSANPQNYGYTF

clone size: once
J gene: TRBJ2-7
V gene: TRBV9
CDR3 length: 14
D gene: TRBD2
CDR3 DNA: TGTGCCAGCAGCGTAGGGGGGACTACCTACGAGCAGTACTTC
CDR3 protein: CASSVGGTTYEQYF

clone size: few
J gene: TRBJ1-1
V gene: TRBV27
CDR3 length: 14
D gene: NA
CDR3 DNA: TGTGCCAGCAGCTTGGGACGCCGGAACACTGAAGCTTTCTTT
CDR3 protein: CASSLGRRNTEAFF

clone size: once
J gene: TRBJ1-5
V gene: TRBV20-1
CDR3 length: 14
D gene: NA
CDR3 DNA: TGCAGTGCTTGGTGGGGAGAGGGCAATCAGCCCCAGCATTTT
CDR3 protein: CSAWWGEGNQPQHF

clone size: few
J gene: TRBJ2-3
V gene: TRBV20-1
CDR3 length: 12
D gene: NA
CDR3 DNA: TGCAGTGCTTTACGGGGCCGGGATACGCAGTATTTT
CDR3 protein: CSALRGRDTQYF

clone size: NA
J gene: TRBJ1-4
V gene: TRBV7-6
CDR3 length: 15
D gene: NA
CDR3 DNA: TGTGCCAGCAGCTTAGGGGGATCAAGCTTTGAAAAACTGTTTTTT
CDR3 protein: CASSLGGSSFEKLFF

clone size: few
J gene: TRBJ2-3
V gene: TRBV7-2
CDR3 length: 18
D gene: NA
CDR3 DNA: TGTGCCAGCAGCTTAGTCCCCATGAGGGCGGCTAGCACAGATACGCAGTATTTT
CDR3 protein: CASSLVPMRAASTDTQYF

clone size: NA
J gene: TRBJ1-1
V gene: TRBV20-1
CDR3 length: 13
D gene: NA
CDR3 DNA: TGCAGTGCTAGAGGCGGAATAGTCACTGAAGCTTTCTTT
CDR3 protein: CSARGGIVTEAFF

clone size: NA
J gene: TRBJ2-5
V gene: TRBV6-5
CDR3 length: 13
D gene: NA
CDR3 DNA: TGTGCCAGCAGCAACAGGGTACGGAGCGAGCGGTACTTC
CDR3 protein: CASSNRVRSERYF

clone size: many
J gene: TRBJ2-1
V gene: TRBV29-1
CDR3 length: 11
D gene: TRBD1
CDR3 DNA: TGCAGCGTTGAAAAGGGACAGTGGCAGTTCTTC
CDR3 protein: CSVEKGQWQFF

clone size: NA
J gene: TRBJ2-5
V gene: TRBV5-1
CDR3 length: 15
D gene: TRBD2
CDR3 DNA: TGCGCCAGCAGCCCCGGGACTAGCGGTCTTAATGAGCAGTACTTC
CDR3 protein: CASSPGTSGLNEQYF

clone size: NA
J gene: TRBJ1-6
V gene: TRBV15
CDR3 length: 16
D gene: TRBD1
CDR3 DNA: TGTGCCACCAGCAGAGACAGGGGGACTACGGGTTCACCCCTCCACTTT
CDR3 protein: CATSRDRGTTGSPLHF